What follows are 18 T cell receptor beta chains derived from one specimen sequenced in a study of T cell changes during pregnancy in multiple sclerosis (dated by TCRdb to between 2018 and 2020). Library generation was performed with the immunoSEQ multiplex PCR assay. Drawn from immuneACCESS, this table holds only the in-frame rearrangements with V and J called that TCRdb kept. Clones are partly lost; checked studies trace under half to an unresolved V gene and leave the rest unexplained. This sample has fewer than 85,000 clones in its table, and more than 90% of those were observed once. The top ten hold 1.5% to 2.5% of the sample. The material sequenced was peripheral blood, taken in the second trimester of pregnancy. These receptors all come from a female donor with multiple sclerosis, enrolled in a pregnancy study.

This chain uses TRBV5-6 with TRBJ1-1; D is perhaps TRBD1 (5 bases). This CDR3 region has 14 residues. The V gene's germline CDR1 is SGHDT and CDR2 YYEEEE. Trimming removed 0 bases from V and 6 bases from J, with 12 bases in between. For the CDR3, the DNA is TGTGCCAGCAGCTTGGTGCAGGGCTCCGCTGAAGCTTTCTTT. This codes for CASSLVQGSAEAFF.

A single count supports this clone. The V call is TRBV9, the J call TRBJ2-5; 7 nucleotides match TRBD2. CDR1 is SGDLS and CDR2 is YYNGEE in the germline V gene. The CDR3 consists of 13 residues. J lost 5 bases, V lost 1 base, and 2 bases had no gene match. CDR3 sequence: CASSVMGGETQYF. Written as DNA, the CDR3 is TGTGCCAGCAGCGTAATGGGGGGGGAGACCCAGTACTTC.

This chain connects TRBV6-1 to TRBJ2-3; 9 positions match TRBD2. With V trimmed by 6 bases and J by 1 base, 5 bases remained unmatched. The CDR3 has 15 amino acids. Germline V gives CDR1 MNHNS, CDR2 SASEGT. The CDR3 sequence is CASSMIAGGTDTQYF. CDR3 coding DNA: TGTGCCAGCAGCATGATAGCGGGAGGCACAGATACGCAGTATTTT.

The V gene is TRBV11-2, the J gene TRBJ1-2, with no clear D. The CDR3 consists of 15 residues. Germline CDR1 is SGHAT and CDR2 is FQNNGV. V lost 1 base and J lost 4, with 13 bases in between. The CDR3 DNA reads TGTGCCAGCAGCTTAGTACGCAGGCCGCTCTATGGCTACACCTTC. Protein product: CASSLVRRPLYGYTF.

CDR3 DNA sequence: TGTGCCAGCATCCCGGGGGGGGCGCTGGAGACCCAGTACTTC. It codes for CASIPGGALETQYF. The rearrangement uses TRBV5-5 and TRBJ2-5; 8 bases are a match to TRBD2. V shed 6 bases and J 5 bases; nucleotides not matched to a gene: 9. This CDR3 is built from 14 residues. Per germline, CDR1 SGHKS and CDR2 YYEKEE (reference sequence). The full variable domain, with the rest looked up from reference TRBV5-5 and TRBJ2-5, is DAGVTQSPTHLIKTRGQQVTLRCSPISGHKSVSWYQQVLGQGPQFIFQYYEKEERGRGNFPDRFSARQFPNYSSELNVNALLLGDSALYLCASIPGGALETQYFGPGTRLLVL.

V is TRBV15 and J is TRBJ2-1, with D possibly TRBD1 on 5 matching bases. CDR1 and CDR2 from the germline V gene are LNHNV and YYDKDF (reference sequence). The CDR3 has 15 amino acids. Trimming shortened V by 3 bases and J by 1 base, and 10 bases separated the two germline ends. This CDR3 is CATSSPRESYNEQFF. As DNA, the CDR3 is TGTGCCACCAGCAGTCCCAGGGAATCCTACAATGAGCAGTTCTTC.

The rearrangement links TRBV4-3 to TRBJ1-6; D unresolved. The CDR3 consists of 13 residues. Trimming cost V 1 base and J 10 bases, with 8 bases left between them. From germline, CDR1 is LGHNA and CDR2 YSLEER. For the CDR3, the DNA is TGCGCCAGCAGCCAAGTGGAGGGATCACCCCTCCACTTT. This codes for CASSQVEGSPLHF.

This clone was picked up a small number of times. The rearrangement links TRBV30 to TRBJ1-5; D ambiguous. This CDR3 comprises 13 residues. The germline V gene has CDR1 GTSNPN and CDR2 SVGIG (reference sequence). Trimming took 3 bases from V and 3 from J, leaving 9 bases between them. CDR3 in DNA: TGTGCCTGGAGGATGGCCCCCAATCAGCCCCAGCATTTT. Protein: CAWRMAPNQPQHF.

The chain joins TRBV7-3 to TRBJ2-5; 8 bases align to TRBD2. J gave up 1 base and V 5 bases, and 6 bases lay outside the gene matches. CDR3 length: 15 amino acids. The germline V gene has CDR1 SGHTA and CDR2 FQGTGA. The CDR3 is CASSISGTSQETQYF. CDR3 nucleotides: TGTGCCAGCAGCATCTCCGGGACTAGCCAAGAGACCCAGTACTTC.

In DNA form, the CDR3 reads TGTGCCAGTAGACCTCATGGGCCCGGGGTGAACACTGAAGCTTTCTTT. Translation: CASRPHGPGVNTEAFF. This chain joins TRBV19 and TRBJ1-1; D gene ambiguous. Trimming cost V 6 bases and J 0 bases, with 17 bases left between them. The CDR3 sequence is 16 residues long. The V gene's germline CDR1 is LNHDA and CDR2 SQIVND (reference sequence).

The V and J genes are TRBV28 and TRBJ1-5; TRBD1 matches at 9 bases. CDR3 size: 19 residues. CDR1 is MDHEN and CDR2 is SYDVKM in the germline V gene. J gave up 0 bases and V 5 bases, and 14 bases lay outside the gene matches. This chain's CDR3 is CASSPGQGAAIYSNQPQHF. CDR3 in DNA: TGTGCCAGCAGTCCGGGACAGGGAGCGGCTATCTATAGCAATCAGCCCCAGCATTTT.

The J gene is TRBJ2-3, the V gene TRBV29-1; possibly TRBD2 for D (5 bases). The germline V gene encodes CDR1 SQVTM and CDR2 ANQGSEA. Trimming shortened V by 4 bases and J by 2 bases, and 7 bases separated the two germline ends. This CDR3 has 12 amino acids. The CDR3 DNA follows: TGCAGCGTTGGACTATTCACAGATACGCAGTATTTT. Its protein is CSVGLFTDTQYF.

V and J are TRBV11-2 and TRBJ2-5; possibly TRBD2 for D (5 bases). Germline V CDR1 and CDR2: SGHAT, FQNNGV. There are 13 residues in the CDR3. V lost 7 bases and J lost 1, with 10 bases in between. The CDR3 sequence is CASTRGLQETQYF. The CDR3 DNA reads TGTGCCAGCACGCGAGGACTCCAAGAGACCCAGTACTTC. Using reference TRBV11-2 and TRBJ2-5 for the parts outside the CDR3, the full variable domain is EAGVAQSPRYKIIEKRQSVAFWCNPISGHATLYWYQQILGQGPKLLIQFQNNGVVDDSQLPKDRFSAERLKGVDSTLKIQPAKLEDSAVYLCASTRGLQETQYFGPGTRLLVL.

The chain uses TRBV5-6 and TRBJ2-7; a weak D match, TRBD1 (6 bases). This CDR3 region has 11 residues. Germline CDR1 reads SGHDT; CDR2 reads YYEEEE. Trimming pared 3 bases from V and 7 bases from J, leaving 8 bases between. CDR3 protein: CASSSRGEQYF. The DNA of the CDR3 is TGTGCCAGCAGCTCCAGGGGAGAGCAGTACTTC.

The chain joins TRBV28 to TRBJ1-2; D is perhaps TRBD1 (6 bases). Trimming removed 3 bases at V and 7 bases at J, with 12 bases between. CDR1 MDHEN and CDR2 SYDVKM come from the germline V gene. This CDR3 is built from 13 residues. The CDR3 reads CASSFEGGPGYTF. In DNA, the CDR3 is TGTGCCAGCAGTTTTGAGGGGGGGCCTGGCTACACCTTC.

V is TRBV7-9 and J is TRBJ1-5; D perhaps matches TRBD1 (5 bases). The CDR3 covers 14 residues. Germline V gene lookup returns CDR1 SEHNR and CDR2 FQNEAQ (reference sequence). V was cut by 5 bases and J by 4 bases, with 12 bases left in between. CDR3 DNA sequence: TGTGCCAGCAGCGCCCCCGGGGGGAATCAGCCCCAGCATTTT. Translation gives CASSAPGGNQPQHF.

This clone was found once. This chain links TRBV5-1 with TRBJ1-5, with TRBD1 as a possible D gene (5 bases). The CDR3 consists of 14 residues. Germline lookup yields CDR1 SGHRS and CDR2 YFSETQ. Deletions cut 2 bases from V and 0 bases from J, with 6 bases between. CDR3 in DNA: TGCGCCAGCAGCTTAGGGGTTAGCAATCAGCCCCAGCATTTT. This gives the protein CASSLGVSNQPQHF.

The rearrangement uses TRBV19 and TRBJ1-2; 12 bases fit TRBD1. The V gene's germline CDR1 is LNHDA and CDR2 SQIVND (reference sequence). This CDR3 has 15 residues. V lost 3 bases and J lost 8; bases outside the gene matches: 7. The CDR3 DNA sequence: TGTGCCAGTAGTATCTCCGGGACAGGGGGCGGGGGCTACACCTTC. Translated, it gives CASSISGTGGGGYTF.